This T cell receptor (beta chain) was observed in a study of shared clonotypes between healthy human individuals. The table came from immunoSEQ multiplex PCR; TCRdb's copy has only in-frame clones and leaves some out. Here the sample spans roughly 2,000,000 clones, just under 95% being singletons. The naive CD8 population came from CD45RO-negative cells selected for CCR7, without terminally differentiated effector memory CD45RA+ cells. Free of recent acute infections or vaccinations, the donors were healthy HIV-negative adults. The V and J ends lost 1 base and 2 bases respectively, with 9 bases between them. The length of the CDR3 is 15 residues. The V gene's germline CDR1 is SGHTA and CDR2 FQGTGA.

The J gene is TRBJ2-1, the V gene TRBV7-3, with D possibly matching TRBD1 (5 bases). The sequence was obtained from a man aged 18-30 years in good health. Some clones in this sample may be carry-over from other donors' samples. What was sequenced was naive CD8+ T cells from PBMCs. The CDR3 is CASSLRDSTYNEQFF. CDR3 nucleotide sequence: TGTGCCAGCAGCTTAAGAGACAGTACCTACAATGAGCAGTTCTTC.